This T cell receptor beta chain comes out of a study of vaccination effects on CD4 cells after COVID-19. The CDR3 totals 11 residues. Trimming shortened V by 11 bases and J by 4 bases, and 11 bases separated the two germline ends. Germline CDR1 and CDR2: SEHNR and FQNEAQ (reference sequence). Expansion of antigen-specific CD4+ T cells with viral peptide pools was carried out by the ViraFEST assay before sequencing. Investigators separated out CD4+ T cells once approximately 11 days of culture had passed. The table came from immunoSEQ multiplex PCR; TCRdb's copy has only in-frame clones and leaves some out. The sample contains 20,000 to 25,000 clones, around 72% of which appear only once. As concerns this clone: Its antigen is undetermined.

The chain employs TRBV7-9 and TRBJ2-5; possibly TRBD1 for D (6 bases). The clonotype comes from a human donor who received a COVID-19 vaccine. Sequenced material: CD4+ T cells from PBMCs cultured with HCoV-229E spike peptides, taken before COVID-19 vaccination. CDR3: CASLGGETQYF. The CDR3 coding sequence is TGTGCCTCATTAGGGGGAGAGACCCAGTACTTC.